The rows below give T cell receptor beta chains drawn from one sample of a study of OX40 agonist ivuxolimab in advanced cancers. Generated by immunoSEQ multiplex PCR, the TCRdb table keeps only in-frame clones and is missing some. The table has 66,000 or so clones, around 82% seen once. The specimen was CD4+ or CD8+ T cells sorted from blood, collected in a trial of the OX40 agonist ivuxolimab. The receptors derive from an adult with an advanced solid tumor such as melanoma, head and neck, liver or kidney cancer. CDR3s include the opening cysteine and the closing phenylalanine or tryptophan. Each record gives: D gene, V gene, J gene, clone size, CDR3 protein, CDR3 DNA. D genes are given only for firm matches. Clone size is shown for a subset of rows, as once, few, many or a class of expanded clone.

d_call: TRBD1
v_call: TRBV6-6
j_call: TRBJ2-1
clone_size: .
cdr3_aa: CASSYTDRGLGEQFF
cdr3_nt: TGTGCCAGCAGTTATACCGACAGGGGGCTTGGTGAGCAGTTCTTC

d_call: TRBD1
v_call: TRBV29-1
j_call: TRBJ1-4
clone_size: few
cdr3_aa: CSVEAGTGKTNEKLFF
cdr3_nt: TGCAGCGTGGAGGCCGGGACAGGGAAAACTAATGAAAAACTGTTTTTT

d_call: TRBD1
v_call: TRBV6-5
j_call: TRBJ1-5
clone_size: once
cdr3_aa: CASSETGGYQPQHF
cdr3_nt: TGTGCCAGCAGTGAGACAGGGGGCTATCAGCCCCAGCATTTT

d_call: .
v_call: TRBV5-5
j_call: TRBJ2-7
clone_size: medium-sized
cdr3_aa: CASSPAGSEQYF
cdr3_nt: TGTGCCAGCAGCCCGGCGGGGAGCGAGCAGTACTTC

d_call: .
v_call: TRBV6-1
j_call: TRBJ1-1
clone_size: .
cdr3_aa: CASSTTIVTGASF
cdr3_nt: TGTGCCAGCAGTACAACAATTGTGACCGGGGCGTCCTTT

d_call: .
v_call: TRBV6-6
j_call: TRBJ1-3
clone_size: once
cdr3_aa: CASSNDGISGNTIYF
cdr3_nt: TGTGCCAGCAGTAACGACGGGATCTCTGGAAACACCATATATTTT

d_call: .
v_call: TRBV7-9
j_call: TRBJ1-2
clone_size: .
cdr3_aa: CASSRDDYGYTF
cdr3_nt: TGTGCCAGCAGCCGGGACGACTATGGCTACACCTTC

d_call: .
v_call: TRBV5-4
j_call: TRBJ2-5
clone_size: .
cdr3_aa: CASSLVAALQETQYF
cdr3_nt: TGTGCCAGCAGCTTGGTCGCGGCACTTCAAGAGACCCAGTACTTC

d_call: TRBD1
v_call: TRBV18
j_call: TRBJ2-1
clone_size: .
cdr3_aa: CASSQQDRAYNEQFF
cdr3_nt: TGTGCCAGCTCACAGCAGGACAGGGCCTACAATGAGCAGTTCTTC

d_call: .
v_call: TRBV7-2
j_call: TRBJ2-4
clone_size: .
cdr3_aa: CASSPRRAGAIDIQYF
cdr3_nt: TGTGCCAGCAGTCCCCGGAGGGCGGGGGCGATAGACATTCAGTACTTC

d_call: TRBD1
v_call: TRBV6-1
j_call: TRBJ2-5
clone_size: .
cdr3_aa: CASSRQGLVETQYF
cdr3_nt: TGTGCCAGCAGTAGACAGGGATTGGTGGAGACCCAGTACTTC

d_call: .
v_call: TRBV5-1
j_call: TRBJ1-2
clone_size: few
cdr3_aa: CASSLLDFRDGYTF
cdr3_nt: TGCGCCAGCAGCCTTCTTGATTTTCGGGATGGCTACACCTTC

d_call: TRBD2
v_call: TRBV15
j_call: TRBJ2-7
clone_size: .
cdr3_aa: CATSETSGGPDGEQYF
cdr3_nt: TGTGCCACCAGCGAAACTAGCGGCGGGCCCGACGGCGAGCAGTACTTC

d_call: .
v_call: TRBV25-1
j_call: TRBJ2-1
clone_size: .
cdr3_aa: CASSEREIAIVEQFF
cdr3_nt: TGTGCCAGCAGTGAAAGGGAAATAGCTATCGTGGAGCAGTTCTTC

d_call: TRBD1
v_call: TRBV19
j_call: TRBJ2-3
clone_size: .
cdr3_aa: CASQTTTGGWDTDTQYF
cdr3_nt: TGTGCCAGCCAGACGACTACAGGGGGCTGGGATACAGATACGCAGTATTTT

d_call: TRBD1
v_call: TRBV10-3
j_call: TRBJ2-4
clone_size: .
cdr3_aa: CATKGDRAISKNIQYF
cdr3_nt: TGTGCCACCAAGGGAGACAGGGCGATAAGCAAAAACATTCAGTACTTC

d_call: .
v_call: TRBV5-4
j_call: TRBJ1-4
clone_size: .
cdr3_aa: CASSNGGGSNEKLFF
cdr3_nt: TGTGCCAGCAGTAACGGTGGGGGTTCCAATGAAAAACTGTTTTTT

d_call: TRBD1
v_call: TRBV9
j_call: TRBJ1-1
clone_size: few
cdr3_aa: CASSAGQGRNTEAFF
cdr3_nt: TGTGCCAGCAGCGCGGGACAGGGCCGGAACACTGAAGCTTTCTTT